The 28 T cell receptor beta chains reported below all come from one sample, sequenced in a study of T cell responses to AZD1222 COVID-19 vaccine. Only in-frame clones appear in the TCRdb table, and some are missing; sequencing was by immunoSEQ multiplex PCR. This table has about 140,000 clones, 80% to 90% appearing once. The sequencing used peripheral blood, collected on day 0 of AZD1222 vaccination. These receptors were collected from an adult in good health.

The chain joins TRBV5-1 to TRBJ2-3, with 7 bases matching TRBD2. The CDR3 spans 15 residues. V dropped 7 bases and J dropped 3; count of bases not matched to a gene: 11. The V gene's germline CDR1 is SGHRS and CDR2 YFSETQ. The CDR3 loop reads CASRPRAGVTDTQYF. The CDR3 DNA reads TGCGCCAGCCGCCCGCGGGCGGGAGTAACAGATACGCAGTATTTT.

The V and J genes are TRBV7-9 and TRBJ1-2; TRBD1 might be the D (6 bases). V was clipped by 3 bases and J by 1 base, with 9 bases between them. Germline assignment: CDR1 SEHNR and CDR2 FQNEAQ (reference sequence). The CDR3 loop spans 14 amino acids. In DNA form, the CDR3 reads TGTGCCAGCAGCTTGCTACAGGGTAACTATGGCTACACCTTC. This codes for CASSLLQGNYGYTF.

This rearrangement joins TRBV2 to TRBJ1-2, with TRBD1 matching over 8 bases. CDR3 length: 13 residues. J lost 8 bases, V lost 5 bases, and 7 bases had no gene match. In germline, CDR1 is SNHLY, CDR2 FYNNEI. The CDR3 coding sequence is TGTGCCAGCAGTCCTGACAGGGGAGACGGCTACACCTTC. As protein: CASSPDRGDGYTF.

About this clone: One end of the junction does not line up with germline, which may come from a read error. J is TRBJ2-5 and V is TRBV5-1; weak D call: TRBD2 (5 bases). Germline V gene data show CDR1 as SGHRS and CDR2 as YFSETQ. The CDR3 length is 14 residues. The CDR3 is CASSLDSHGETQYF. The CDR3 DNA sequence: TGCGCCAGCAGTTTGGACTCACATGGGGAGACCCAGTACTTC. The whole variable domain, filled in from reference TRBV5-1 and TRBJ2-5, reads KAGVTQTPRYLIKTRGQQVTLSCSPISGHRSVSWYQQTPGQGLQFLFEYFSETQRNKGNFPGRFSGRQFSNSRSEMNVSTLELGDSALYLCASSLDSHGETQYFGPGTRLLVL.

V usage is TRBV4-1 and J usage is TRBJ2-7, with 9 positions matching TRBD2. The CDR3 is 15 amino acids. The germline V gene has CDR1 MGHRA and CDR2 YSYEKL. V lost 4 bases to trimming and J lost 5 bases; unmatched junction nucleotides: 9. The CDR3 region is CASSLGRGGGHEQYF. CDR3 nucleotide sequence: TGCGCCAGCAGCCTCGGGCGGGGGGGTGGCCACGAGCAGTACTTC.

This clone was observed once. This rearrangement joins TRBV18 to TRBJ1-1; 7 bases fit TRBD1. Germline CDR1 KGHSH, CDR2 LQKENI. Trimming at V came to 0 bases and at J to 5 bases, leaving 9 bases not matched to a gene. The CDR3 consists of 16 residues. Here the CDR3 reads CASSPPGTPRGTEAFF. The CDR3 DNA reads as TGTGCCAGCTCACCACCCGGGACACCCAGGGGGACTGAAGCTTTCTTT.

V usage is TRBV7-2 and J usage is TRBJ2-5; no firm D call. V lost 4 bases to trimming and J lost 3 bases, with 9 bases between them. This CDR3 is 13 amino acids long. In germline, CDR1 is SGHTA, CDR2 FQGNSA. The CDR3 DNA follows: TGTGCCAGCAGCTACGGACGGAAAGAGACCCAGTACTTC. The encoded protein is CASSYGRKETQYF.

The rearrangement joins TRBV3-1 (or the pseudogene TRBV3-2) to TRBJ2-2; D is possibly TRBD1 (6 bases). This CDR3 contains 17 residues. Germline CDR1 and CDR2: LGHDT and YNNKEL (reference sequence). Between the trimmed V and J ends, which lost 2 bases and 3 bases, there was a span of 16 bases. The CDR3 sequence: CASSQQGHVEDTGELFF. The CDR3 bases are TGTGCCAGCAGCCAACAGGGGCACGTTGAGGACACCGGGGAGCTGTTTTTT.

With regard to this clone: This same CDR3 is encoded by further DNA sequences in the sample. The CDR3 sequence is CASSLTGHNQPQHF. The CDR3 DNA follows: TGTGCCAGCAGTTTGACAGGGCACAATCAGCCCCAGCATTTT. The genes are TRBV6-2 or TRBV6-3 and TRBJ1-5; TRBD1 matches at 7 bases. J lost 3 bases, V lost 4 bases, and 3 bases had no gene match. This CDR3 has 14 residues. Germline V lookup: CDR1 MNHEY, CDR2 SVGEGT.

The V and J genes are TRBV29-1 and TRBJ2-3, with D possibly being TRBD1 or TRBD2 (5 bases each). Trimming removed 4 bases at V and 0 bases at J, with 20 bases between. The CDR3 runs 17 residues. Looked up from germline, CDR1 is SQVTM and CDR2 is ANQGSEA. The DNA of the CDR3 is TGCAGCGTTGGAGGGGTGGGAGAATCGGCTAGCACAGATACGCAGTATTTT. Translated: CSVGGVGESASTDTQYF.

In this sample, this clone turned up once. CDR3 in DNA: TGTGCCAGCAGTTTAGCGGGAGGGAGCGAGCAGTACTTC. Encoded protein: CASSLAGGSEQYF. J is TRBJ2-7 and V is TRBV28; TRBD2 agrees at 9 bases. The CDR3 is made up of 13 amino acids. The germline V gene has CDR1 MDHEN and CDR2 SYDVKM. The junction had 2 bases not matched to a gene; V was cut back by 2 bases and J by 6 bases.

The CDR3 nucleotides are TGTGCCAGCAGTCCGCCGACAGGGGGCCATGAAAAACTGTTTTTT. As protein: CASSPPTGGHEKLFF. The chain links TRBV28 to TRBJ1-4, with 10 bases lining up with TRBD1. The CDR3 spans 15 residues. In germline, CDR1 is MDHEN, CDR2 SYDVKM. The J segment lost 6 bases and the V segment lost 5 bases, leaving 6 bases of the junction unmatched. The whole variable domain, filled in from reference TRBV28 and TRBJ1-4, reads DVKVTQSSRYLVKRTGEKVFLECVQDMDHENMFWYRQDPGLGLRLIYFSYDVKMKEKGDIPEGYSVSREKKERFSLILESASTNQTSMYLCASSPPTGGHEKLFFGSGTQLSVL.

The chain is built from TRBV12-5 and TRBJ2-7; the match to TRBD2 covers 16 bases. Germline trimming cut 5 bases from V and 7 bases from J; bases unmatched to any gene: 5. The CDR3 extends over 15 amino acids. The germline gives CDR1 LGHNT, CDR2 FRNRAP. The CDR3 bases are TGTGCTAGTGGTCTGGGACTAGCGGGGGGGCGAGAGCAGTACTTC. It yields the protein CASGLGLAGGREQYF. Variable domain in full (rest from reference TRBV12-5 and TRBJ2-7): DARVTQTPRHKVTEMGQEVTMRCQPILGHNTVFWYRQTMMQGLELLAYFRNRAPLDDSGMPKDRFSAEMPDATLATLKIQPSEPRDSAVYFCASGLGLAGGREQYFGPGTRLTVT.

This chain uses TRBV9 with TRBJ2-6; the D is unclear. CDR3 length: 13 residues. Germline values: CDR1 SGDLS, CDR2 YYNGEE. Trimming left V 7 bases short and J 3 bases short, with 8 bases between. The CDR3 DNA reads as TGTGCCAGCGAAAAGGATGGGGCCAACGTCCTGACTTTC. Amino acid sequence: CASEKDGANVLTF. The full variable domain, with the rest looked up from reference TRBV9 and TRBJ2-6, is DSGVTQTPKHLITATGQRVTLRCSPRSGDLSVYWYQQSLDQGLQFLIQYYNGEERAKGNILERFSAQQFPDLHSELNLSSLELGDSALYFCASEKDGANVLTFGAGSRLTVL.

CDR3 sequence: CASSTRGGPSYEQYF. The CDR3 nucleotides are TGTGCCAGTAGTACCCGGGGGGGGCCCTCCTACGAGCAGTACTTC. This chain uses TRBV19 with TRBJ2-7, with 8 bases identical to TRBD2. Trimming took 4 bases from V and 0 from J; bases not matched to a gene: 5. Germline CDR1 is LNHDA and CDR2 is SQIVND (reference sequence). This CDR3 comprises 15 residues.

This clone was recorded once. V is TRBV7-9 and J is TRBJ1-5; a weak D match, TRBD1 (6 bases). This CDR3 contains 13 residues. Trimming stripped 1 base from V and 5 bases from J, with 6 bases between. Germline V gene lookup returns CDR1 SEHNR and CDR2 FQNEAQ (reference sequence). In DNA, the CDR3 is TGTGCCAGCAGCTTAGGGACAGATCAGCCCCAGCATTTT. Its translation is CASSLGTDQPQHF. Together with reference TRBV7-9 and TRBJ1-5, the CDR3 gives the full variable domain: DTGVSQNPRHKITKRGQNVTFRCDPISEHNRLYWYRQTLGQGPEFLTYFQNEAQLEKSRLLSDRFSAERPKGSFSTLEIQRTEQGDSAMYLCASSLGTDQPQHFGDGTRLSIL.

The rearrangement joins TRBV6-5 to TRBJ2-1; TRBD1 matches 9 bases. Per the germline V gene, CDR1 is MNHEY and CDR2 is SVGAGI. The CDR3 has 14 residues. The V and J ends lost 5 bases and 4 bases, in that order; junction bases with no gene match: 3. CDR3: CASSRTGAYNEQFF. Written as DNA, the CDR3 is TGTGCCAGCAGTAGGACAGGGGCTTACAATGAGCAGTTCTTC.

In this sample, this clone turned up a few times. The chain employs TRBV28 and TRBJ1-2, with D unclear. Germline lookup yields CDR1 MDHEN and CDR2 SYDVKM. The CDR3 spans 14 residues. The ends were cut back, 2 bases at V and 8 bases at J, with 15 bases in the middle. The CDR3 nucleotides read TGTGCCAGCAGTTTAGGGCGGATTGGACTAGGCTACACCTTC. Amino acid sequence: CASSLGRIGLGYTF.

This clone appeared a single time. The chain couples TRBV7-2 to TRBJ2-1; no firm D call. Per germline, CDR1 SGHTA and CDR2 FQGNSA. The CDR3 runs 14 residues. V lost 1 base and J lost 2, with 6 bases in between. The CDR3 DNA is TGTGCCAGCAGCTTAGAGCCAGCCTACAATGAGCAGTTCTTC. Translating it yields CASSLEPAYNEQFF.

The rearrangement joins TRBV18 to TRBJ2-4; 7 bases are shared with TRBD2. The CDR3 covers 13 residues. Germline values: CDR1 KGHSH, CDR2 LQKENI. Germline trimming cut 6 bases from V and 5 bases from J; bases unmatched to any gene: 4. In DNA, the CDR3 is TGTGCCAGCTCTTCCGGACTAGAAAACATTCAGTACTTC. Its translation: CASSSGLENIQYF.

The chain links TRBV9 to TRBJ1-1; no firm D call. The CDR3 has 15 residues. Trimming shortened V by 0 bases and J by 4 bases, and 13 bases separated the two germline ends. Germline values: CDR1 SGDLS, CDR2 YYNGEE. The CDR3 loop reads CASSVGGPRGTEAFF. Here the CDR3 DNA reads TGTGCCAGCAGCGTAGGAGGGCCCCGAGGCACTGAAGCTTTCTTT.

This chain uses TRBV7-2 with TRBJ1-1; 8 bases fit TRBD1. Germline V gives CDR1 SGHTA, CDR2 FQGNSA. This CDR3 is built from 13 residues. The J segment lost 4 bases and the V segment lost 6 bases, leaving 4 bases of the junction unmatched. The CDR3 DNA sequence: TGTGCCAGCAGACCCGACAGGGGCACTGAAGCTTTCTTT. It is translated as CASRPDRGTEAFF.

This clone was detected only a few times. The genes are TRBV18 and TRBJ1-4; D is uncertain. This CDR3 has 15 residues. Germline V CDR1 and CDR2: KGHSH, LQKENI. V was trimmed by 4 bases and J by 7 bases, leaving 16 bases between them. The CDR3 DNA reads as TGTGCCAGCTCACTATGGAGAGGACGGGGTGAAAAACTGTTTTTT. Translated, it gives CASSLWRGRGEKLFF. The full variable domain, completed using reference TRBV18 and TRBJ1-4, is NAGVMQNPRHLVRRRGQEARLRCSPMKGHSHVYWYRQLPEEGLKFMVYLQKENIIDESGMPKERFSAEFPKEGPSILRIQQVVRGDSAAYFCASSLWRGRGEKLFFGSGTQLSVL.

This chain links TRBV5-4 with TRBJ2-2, with 11 bases matching TRBD1. Germline CDR1 reads SGHNT; CDR2 reads YYREEE (reference sequence). This CDR3 contains 15 residues. J lost 7 bases, V lost 5 bases, and 7 bases had no gene match. The CDR3 sequence is CASSKGQGAVGELFF. CDR3 in DNA: TGTGCCAGCAGTAAAGGACAGGGGGCCGTCGGGGAGCTGTTTTTT.

The chain couples TRBV4-3 to TRBJ2-6, with 10 bases fitting TRBD1. Germline V lookup: CDR1 LGHNA, CDR2 YSLEER. V gave up 2 bases and J gave up 4 bases; unmatched junction bases: 8. The CDR3 extends over 18 amino acids. Here the CDR3 reads CASSQQTGGAAGANVLTF. CDR3 nucleotide sequence: TGCGCCAGCAGCCAACAGACAGGGGGCGCTGCCGGGGCCAACGTCCTGACTTTC.

The chain couples TRBV6-6 to TRBJ1-2; 7 nucleotides align to TRBD1. This CDR3 region has 16 residues. The V gene's germline CDR1 is MNHNY and CDR2 SVGAGI (reference sequence). The ends lost 4 bases at V and 6 bases at J; junction bases unmatched: 14. This CDR3 is CASSSRGQYPSHGYTF. The CDR3 region has the DNA TGTGCCAGCAGTTCGCGGGGACAGTACCCTTCCCATGGCTACACCTTC.

The chain carries TRBV7-2 and TRBJ1-6; TRBD1 agrees at 7 bases. After removal of 4 bases from V and 10 bases from J, the junction contained 10 bases not matched to a gene. The CDR3 has 15 amino acids. Per the germline V gene, CDR1 is SGHTA and CDR2 is FQGNSA. The CDR3 DNA reads as TGTGCCAGCAGCTCCCGACAGGGTCAGGGATCACCCCTCCACTTT. Translated, it gives CASSSRQGQGSPLHF.

CDR3 sequence reads: CATSKTGTRLRYTF. CDR3 sequence (DNA): TGTGCCACCAGCAAGACAGGAACTCGACTTCGCTACACCTTC. The V and J genes are TRBV15 and TRBJ1-2, with D maybe TRBD1 (6 bases). Trimming took 4 bases from V and 9 from J, leaving 18 bases between them. CDR1 LNHNV and CDR2 YYDKDF come from the germline V gene (reference sequence). This CDR3 is 14 amino acids long.